This T cell receptor beta chain came from a study of shared clonotypes between healthy human individuals. The donors were adults (healthy and HIV-negative) with no recent acute infections or vaccinations. The data were produced by immunoSEQ multiplex PCR, yet TCRdb's version contains in-frame clones alone and is incomplete. The sample yields hundreds of thousands of clones, around 75% seen once. This TCR was sampled from a woman in her 40s in good health. Some clones in this sample may be carry-over from other donors' samples. Sequencing was carried out using PBMCs.

The CDR3 nucleotides read TGTGCCAGCGGGACAGGGGGATGGGTTCAGCCCCAGCATTTT. This codes for CASGTGGWVQPQHF. This chain uses TRBV19 with TRBJ1-5, with 11 bases identical to TRBD1. The CDR3 is 14 residues long. Germline V gene sequence: CDR1 LNHDA, CDR2 SQIVND (reference sequence). V lost 9 bases to trimming and J lost 6 bases; unmatched junction nucleotides: 7.